The 22 T cell receptor beta chains reported below all come from one sample, sequenced in a study of T cell repertoires in cytomegalovirus infection. TCRdb re-called the reads with MiXCR, one entry per CDR3 protein. Here the sample spans more than 500,000 distinct CDR3 sequences, 16% being singletons. Sequenced: CD8+ T cells from PBMCs. All receptors derive from a human donor in good health (CMV status not recorded). Some clones in this sample may be carry-over from other donors' samples.

The V call is TRBV20-1, the J call TRBJ1-1; D uncertain. Germline V CDR1 and CDR2: DFQATT, SNEGSKA (reference sequence). This CDR3 spans 11 amino acids. The V end was cut by 5 bases, the J end by 8 bases, with 12 bases between. For the CDR3, the DNA is TGCAGTGCTCATTTCGGGCGCGAAGCTTTCTTT. It encodes CSAHFGREAFF.

The V call is TRBV6-5, the J call TRBJ2-5; a possible D gene is TRBD1 (5 bases). V lost 4 bases and J 4 bases, leaving 10 bases between the germline ends. This CDR3 comprises 13 residues. Germline CDR1 is MNHEY and CDR2 is SVGAGI. CDR3 residues: CASSSGSRETQYF. The CDR3 bases are TGTGCCAGCAGTTCAGGGTCTCGAGAGACCCAGTACTTC.

The CDR3 is CASSLVGFQFF. In DNA form, the CDR3 reads TGTGCCAGCAGCCTGGTGGGCTTTCAGTTCTTC. V usage is TRBV28 and J usage is TRBJ2-1; D unresolved. Trimming removed 6 bases from V and 13 bases from J, with 13 bases in between. CDR1 MDHEN and CDR2 SYDVKM come from the germline V gene. This CDR3 is 11 amino acids long.

This clonotype has a count of ten or more. The chain joins TRBV12-3 or TRBV12-4 to TRBJ2-2, with 8 bases matching TRBD2. The CDR3 runs 17 residues. Unmatched junction bases numbered 5, after V lost 1 base and J lost 1 base. The CDR3 DNA reads TGTGCCAGCAGTTTAGAACTAGCGGACCAGAACACCGGGGAGCTGTTTTTT. Encoded protein: CASSLELADQNTGELFF.

This clonotype was seen only a few times. J is TRBJ1-2 and V is TRBV16, with a weak D call TRBD1 (5 bases). In germline, CDR1 is KGHSY, CDR2 FQNENV. The V gene lost 2 bases and the J gene lost 3 bases, with 16 bases spanning the gap. The CDR3 has 16 residues. CDR3 protein: CASSQLPGLGDYGYTF. The CDR3 nucleotides are TGTGCCAGCAGCCAACTCCCGGGACTGGGGGACTATGGCTACACCTTC. The variable domain in full, completed from reference TRBV16 and TRBJ1-2, reads GEEVAQTPKHLVRGEGQKAKLYCAPIKGHSYVFWYQQVLKNEFKFLISFQNENVFDETGMPKERFSAKCLPNSPCSLEIQATKLEDSAVYFCASSQLPGLGDYGYTFGSGTRLTVV.

There are a few counts of this clonotype. The V call is TRBV9, the J call TRBJ2-5; D is uncertain. The CDR3 runs to 14 residues. V shed 0 bases and J shed 2 bases, with 8 bases lying between them. CDR1 and CDR2 from the germline V gene are SGDLS and YYNGEE. The DNA for the CDR3 is TGTGCCAGCAGCGTAGGTGGGCAGCAAGAGACCCAGTACTTC. It encodes CASSVGGQQETQYF.

This clonotype has a count of ten or more. The chain recombines TRBV12-3 or TRBV12-4 with TRBJ2-3; D is unclear. The CDR3 is 16 amino acids. The germline V and J ends were trimmed by 5 bases and 2 bases, with 17 bases remaining between them. The CDR3 sequence: CASSPHPSANTDTQYF. The CDR3 DNA reads as TGTGCCAGCAGTCCCCACCCTTCGGCAAACACAGATACGCAGTATTTT.

This clonotype has ten or more counts. The genes are TRBV28 and TRBJ2-1; 12 bases align to TRBD1. Germline V gives CDR1 MDHEN, CDR2 SYDVKM. CDR3 length equals 16 residues. V dropped 2 bases and J dropped 8; count of bases not matched to a gene: 7. The CDR3 region has the DNA TGTGCCAGCAGTTTAATTGGGGACAGGGGGCTTGATGAGCAGTTCTTC. This codes for CASSLIGDRGLDEQFF.

This chain joins TRBV14 and TRBJ2-7, with TRBD2 matching over 7 bases. The CDR3 is 17 residues long. Per the germline V gene, CDR1 is SGHDN and CDR2 is FVKESK. V was clipped by 1 base and J by 4 bases; unmatched bases: 13. The CDR3 nucleotides are TGTGCCAGCAGCCAAGGGCGGGGGAGAAGGGGCTTTTACGAGCAGTACTTC. Translating it yields CASSQGRGRRGFYEQYF.

The sample holds many counts of this clonotype. The chain is built from TRBV7-2 and TRBJ1-1; no clear D. V was clipped by 11 bases and J by 3 bases, with 25 bases between them. Germline loops: CDR1 SGHTA, CDR2 FQGNSA. CDR3 size: 16 residues. This chain's CDR3 is CAGEPSIDPRDTEAFF. The CDR3 bases are TGTGCCGGAGAACCATCAATCGATCCTCGGGACACTGAAGCTTTCTTT.

The sample holds a few counts of this clonotype. J is TRBJ1-1 and V is TRBV30, with 7 bases that match TRBD1. This CDR3 is 13 amino acids long. V lost 6 bases to trimming and J lost 0 bases; unmatched junction nucleotides: 4. The V gene's germline CDR1 is GTSNPN and CDR2 SVGIG (reference sequence). This CDR3 is CACRDRLNTEAFF. CDR3 nucleotides: TGTGCCTGCCGGGACAGACTGAACACTGAAGCTTTCTTT.

The chain couples TRBV30 to TRBJ1-2; TRBD1 aligns across 7 bases. Germline CDR1 is GTSNPN and CDR2 is SVGIG (reference sequence). J gave up 8 bases and V 0 bases, and 6 bases lay outside the gene matches. The CDR3 is made up of 13 amino acids. The CDR3 bases are TGTGCCTGGAGTGTTCCTGGGACAGAGGGCTACACCTTC. Translation: CAWSVPGTEGYTF. Full variable domain (missing parts from reference TRBV30 and TRBJ1-2): SQTIHQWPATLVQPVGSPLSLECTVEGTSNPNLYWYRQAAGRGLQLLFYSVGIGQISSEVPQNLSASRPQDRQFILSSKKLLLSDSGFYLCAWSVPGTEGYTFGSGTRLTVV.

This clonotype showed up just a few times. The CDR3 DNA reads as TGTGCCAGCAGTTATAGCGGCCGCCCTAACTATGGCTACACCTTC. Translating gives CASSYSGRPNYGYTF. The chain joins TRBV12-3 or TRBV12-4 to TRBJ1-2; D call uncertain. The CDR3 spans 15 residues. V was trimmed by 4 bases and J by 0 bases, leaving 12 bases between them.

Points on this clonotype: A read error may be the cause here, since a much bigger clone is one base away. No conserved phenylalanine or tryptophan ends this CDR3, so it is likely a read error. The chain links TRBV27 to TRBJ2-1, with 7 nucleotides matching TRBD2. This CDR3 is built from 14 residues. CDR1 is MNHEY and CDR2 is SMNVEV in the germline V gene (reference sequence). With V trimmed by 0 bases and J by 7 bases, 3 bases remained unmatched. The CDR3 is CASSLSASGNEQFL. In DNA, the CDR3 is TGTGCCAGCAGTTTATCGGCTAGCGGAAATGAGCAGTTCTTA.

This clonotype was observed at least ten times. This chain links TRBV14 with TRBJ2-1; TRBD2 matches 9 bases. CDR1 is SGHDN and CDR2 is FVKESK in the germline V gene. This CDR3 has 15 residues. J was trimmed by 8 bases and V by 1 base; bases with no gene match: 6. The CDR3 nucleotides are TGTGCCAGCAGCCAAGGGGCGGGGGGGGGCTATGAGCAGTTCTTC. Translated: CASSQGAGGGYEQFF.

In its sample, this clonotype was seen many times. The J gene is TRBJ2-1, the V gene TRBV19; no firm D call. The CDR3 is made up of 12 amino acids. V dropped 3 bases and J dropped 9 bases, with 9 bases sitting between them. Germline CDR1 LNHDA, CDR2 SQIVND (reference sequence). The CDR3: CASSIKGAEQFF. CDR3 nucleotides: TGTGCCAGTAGTATTAAGGGCGCTGAGCAGTTCTTC.

In this sample, this clonotype turned up a few times. This chain connects TRBV24-1 to TRBJ1-5; TRBD1 matches at 8 bases. The CDR3 contains 14 residues. The V gene end was trimmed by 5 bases and the J gene end by 7 bases; junction bases not matched to a gene: 6. The V gene's germline CDR1 is KGHDR and CDR2 SFDVKD. Here the CDR3 DNA reads TGTGCCACCAGTGCCCAGGGGGCGAGACAGCCCCAGCATTTT. Its translation: CATSAQGARQPQHF.

Details on this clonotype: This may be a read error, as it is one base from a much larger clone. The chain recombines TRBV27 with TRBJ1-5, with D possibly being TRBD1 (5 bases). Germline V gene data show CDR1 as MNHEY and CDR2 as SMNVEV (reference sequence). Trimming cost V 3 bases and J 2 bases, with 11 bases left between them. The CDR3 runs to 15 residues. The CDR3 DNA is TGTGCCAGCAGTTTCGGGGGTCATGGCAATCAGCCCCAGCATTTT. Translated: CASSFGGHGNQPQHF.

In its sample, this clonotype was seen many times. The rearrangement links TRBV7-8 to TRBJ1-5; D not certain. CDR3 length: 16 amino acids. The V end lost 0 bases, the J end lost 0 bases, and 9 bases lay between the germline ends. Germline CDR1 reads SGHVS; CDR2 reads FQNEAQ. Written as DNA, the CDR3 is TGTGCCAGCAGCTTAGCGGTGGGGTTTAGCAATCAGCCCCAGCATTTT. It yields the protein CASSLAVGFSNQPQHF.

The chain links TRBV19 to TRBJ2-3; D is ambiguous. CDR1 is LNHDA and CDR2 is SQIVND in the germline V gene (reference sequence). CDR3 size: 15 residues. Trimming stripped 4 bases from V and 1 base from J, with 12 bases between. CDR3 protein: CASSSLVVGTDTQYF. The CDR3 region has the DNA TGTGCCAGTAGTAGCCTAGTTGTCGGCACAGATACGCAGTATTTT.

This clonotype was detected many times. The chain combines TRBV6-1 with TRBJ2-7, with TRBD1 matching 11 bases. Trimming removed 6 bases from V and 2 bases from J; junction bases left unmatched: 6. CDR1 is MNHNS, CDR2 SASEGT, per germline. CDR3 size: 15 residues. For the CDR3, the DNA is TGTGCCAGCAGGGACAGGGGGCCCCTGCCCTACGAGCAGTACTTC. This gives the protein CASRDRGPLPYEQYF.

This clonotype has only a few counts. The gene calls are TRBV7-9 and TRBJ2-7; 8 bases match TRBD2. The J segment lost 0 bases and the V segment lost 8 bases, leaving 9 bases of the junction unmatched. The CDR3 runs 15 residues. Germline assignment: CDR1 SEHNR and CDR2 FQNEAQ (reference sequence). CDR3 sequence (DNA): TGTGCCAGCGGTCGGGGGGGCGCGTACTCCTACGAGCAGTACTTC. Translated: CASGRGGAYSYEQYF.